This TCR beta chain is drawn from a study of shared clonotypes between healthy human individuals. Trimming pared 2 bases from V and 4 bases from J, leaving 17 bases between. Germline CDR1 and CDR2: MNHEY and SVGAGI. The CDR3 is 16 residues long. As processed by the authors: ImmunoSEQ only sent back junction sequences with no quality scores, so filtering was done differently. Assay used: immunoSEQ multiplex PCR; TCRdb lists only in-frame clones, some missing. V, J and clone size are taken as reported in that table, and D and trimming were inferred from the DNA itself. In the table there are fewer than 1.6 million clones, 98% of which are singletons.

This chain uses TRBV6-5 with TRBJ2-5; weak D call: TRBD1 (6 bases). The receptor comes from a man aged 25 to 40 in good health. Sequenced material: naive CD4+ T cells sorted from blood. Stated subset: CD45RA+ positively selected. The CDR3 DNA is TGTGCCAGCAGTTACCCCTCCCCTACAGGGAGAGAGACCCAGTACTTC. It is translated as CASSYPSPTGRETQYF.